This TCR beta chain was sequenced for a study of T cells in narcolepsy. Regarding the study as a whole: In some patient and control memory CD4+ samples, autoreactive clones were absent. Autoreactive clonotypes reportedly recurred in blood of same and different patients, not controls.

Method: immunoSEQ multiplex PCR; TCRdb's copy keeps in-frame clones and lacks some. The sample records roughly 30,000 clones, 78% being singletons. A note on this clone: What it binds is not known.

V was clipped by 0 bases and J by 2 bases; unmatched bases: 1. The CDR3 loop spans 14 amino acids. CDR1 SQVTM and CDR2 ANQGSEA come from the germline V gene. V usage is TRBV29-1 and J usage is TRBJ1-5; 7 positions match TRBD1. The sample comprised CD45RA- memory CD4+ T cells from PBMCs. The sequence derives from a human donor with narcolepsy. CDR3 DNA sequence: TGCAGCGTTGAAGATGGGACAGGCAATCAGCCCCAGCATTTT. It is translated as CSVEDGTGNQPQHF.